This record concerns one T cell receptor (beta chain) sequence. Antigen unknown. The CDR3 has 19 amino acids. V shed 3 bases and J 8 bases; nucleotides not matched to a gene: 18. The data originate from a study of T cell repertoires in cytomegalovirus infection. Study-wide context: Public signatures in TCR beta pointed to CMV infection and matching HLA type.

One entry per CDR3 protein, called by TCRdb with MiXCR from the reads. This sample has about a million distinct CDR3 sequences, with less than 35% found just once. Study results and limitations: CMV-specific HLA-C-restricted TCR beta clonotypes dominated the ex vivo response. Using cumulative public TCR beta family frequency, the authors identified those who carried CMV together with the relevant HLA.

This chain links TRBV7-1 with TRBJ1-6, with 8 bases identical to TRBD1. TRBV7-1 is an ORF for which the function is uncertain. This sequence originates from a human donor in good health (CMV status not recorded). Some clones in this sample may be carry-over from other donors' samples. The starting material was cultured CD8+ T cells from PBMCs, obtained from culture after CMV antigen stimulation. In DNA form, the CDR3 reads TGTGCCAGCAGCTCCAGTGGACAGGGAGATGTGTCGGTTGATTCACCCCTCCACTTT. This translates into CASSSSGQGDVSVDSPLHF.